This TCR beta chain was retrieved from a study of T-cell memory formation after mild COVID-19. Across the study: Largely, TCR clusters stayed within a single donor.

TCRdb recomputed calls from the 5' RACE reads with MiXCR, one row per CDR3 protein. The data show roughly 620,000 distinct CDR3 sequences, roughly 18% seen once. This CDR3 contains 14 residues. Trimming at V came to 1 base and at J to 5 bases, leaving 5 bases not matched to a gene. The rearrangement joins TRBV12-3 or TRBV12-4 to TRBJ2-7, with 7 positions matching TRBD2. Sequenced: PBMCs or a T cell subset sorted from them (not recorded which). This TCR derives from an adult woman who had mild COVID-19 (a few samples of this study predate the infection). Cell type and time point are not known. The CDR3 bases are TGTGCCAGCAGTTTAGGACTAGCAAACGACGAGCAGTACTTC. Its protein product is CASSLGLANDEQYF.